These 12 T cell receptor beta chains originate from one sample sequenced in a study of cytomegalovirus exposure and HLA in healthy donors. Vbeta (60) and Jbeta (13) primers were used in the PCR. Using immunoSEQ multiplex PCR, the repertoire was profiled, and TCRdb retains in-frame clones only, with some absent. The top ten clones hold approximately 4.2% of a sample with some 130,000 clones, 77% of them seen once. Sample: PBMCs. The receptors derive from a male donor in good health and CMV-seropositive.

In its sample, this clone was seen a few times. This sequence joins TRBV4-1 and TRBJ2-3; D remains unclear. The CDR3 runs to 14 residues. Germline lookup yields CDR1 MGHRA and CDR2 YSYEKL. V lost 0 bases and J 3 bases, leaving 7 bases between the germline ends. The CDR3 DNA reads TGCGCCAGCAGCCAAGATCGTTTTACAGATACGCAGTATTTT. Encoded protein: CASSQDRFTDTQYF.

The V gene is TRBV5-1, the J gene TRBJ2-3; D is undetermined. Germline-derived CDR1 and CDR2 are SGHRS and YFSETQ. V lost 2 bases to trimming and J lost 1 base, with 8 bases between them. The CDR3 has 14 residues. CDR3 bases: TGCGCCAGCAGCTTTAGCTGGGGCACAGATACGCAGTATTTT. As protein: CASSFSWGTDTQYF. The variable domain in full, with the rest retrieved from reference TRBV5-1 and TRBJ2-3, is KAGVTQTPRYLIKTRGQQVTLSCSPISGHRSVSWYQQTPGQGLQFLFEYFSETQRNKGNFPGRFSGRQFSNSRSEMNVSTLELGDSALYLCASSFSWGTDTQYFGPGTRLTVL.

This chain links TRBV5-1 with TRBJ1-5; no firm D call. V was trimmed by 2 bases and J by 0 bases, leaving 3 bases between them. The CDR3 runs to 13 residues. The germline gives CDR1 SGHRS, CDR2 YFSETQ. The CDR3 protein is CASSFLSNQPQHF. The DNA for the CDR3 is TGCGCCAGCAGCTTCCTTAGCAATCAGCCCCAGCATTTT.

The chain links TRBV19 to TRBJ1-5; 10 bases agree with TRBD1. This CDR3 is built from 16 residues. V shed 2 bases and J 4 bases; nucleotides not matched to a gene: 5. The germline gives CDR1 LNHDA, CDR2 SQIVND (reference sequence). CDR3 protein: CASSITGTGANQPQHF. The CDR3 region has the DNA TGTGCCAGTAGTATAACCGGGACAGGGGCGAATCAGCCCCAGCATTTT.

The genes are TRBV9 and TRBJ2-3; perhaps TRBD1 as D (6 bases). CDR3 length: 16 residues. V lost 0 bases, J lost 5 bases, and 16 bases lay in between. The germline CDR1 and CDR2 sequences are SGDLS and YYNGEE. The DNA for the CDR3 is TGTGCCAGCAGCGTAGGAGGGGGAACGGTGGTAGATACGCAGTATTTT. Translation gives CASSVGGGTVVDTQYF.

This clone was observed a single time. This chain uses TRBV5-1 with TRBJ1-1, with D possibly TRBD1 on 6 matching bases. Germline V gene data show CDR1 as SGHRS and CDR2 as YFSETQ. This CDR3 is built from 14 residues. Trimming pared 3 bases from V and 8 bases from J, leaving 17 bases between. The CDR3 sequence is CASSSERQGMEAFF. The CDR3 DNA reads TGCGCCAGCAGCTCGGAACGGCAGGGGATGGAAGCTTTCTTT.

This chain's CDR3 is CIVRQLTIGTEAFF. DNA of the CDR3: TGTATCGTACGACAGTTAACTATAGGCACTGAAGCTTTCTTT. This chain joins TRBV6-5 and TRBJ1-1; weak D call: TRBD1 (5 bases). CDR1 is MNHEY, CDR2 SVGAGI, per germline. The CDR3 is made up of 14 amino acids.

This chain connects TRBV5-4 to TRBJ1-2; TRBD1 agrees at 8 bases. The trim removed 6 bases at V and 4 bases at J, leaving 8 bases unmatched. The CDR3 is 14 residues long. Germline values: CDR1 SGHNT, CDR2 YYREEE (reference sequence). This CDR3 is CASTTDRGSYGYTF. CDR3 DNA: TGTGCCAGCACCACCGACAGGGGAAGCTATGGCTACACCTTC.

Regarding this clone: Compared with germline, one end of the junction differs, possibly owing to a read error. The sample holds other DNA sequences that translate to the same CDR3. CDR3 loop: CASTTGSAYEQYF. In DNA, the CDR3 is TGCGCCAGCACAACAGGGTCAGCCTACGAGCAGTACTTC. The genes are TRBV28 and TRBJ2-7, with a weak D call TRBD1 (6 bases). The CDR3 consists of 13 residues. Germline V CDR1 and CDR2: MDHEN, SYDVKM.

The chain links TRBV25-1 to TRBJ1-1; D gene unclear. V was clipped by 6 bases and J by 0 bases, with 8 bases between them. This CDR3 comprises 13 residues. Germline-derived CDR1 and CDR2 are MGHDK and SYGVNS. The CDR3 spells CASSGDMNTEAFF. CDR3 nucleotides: TGTGCCAGCAGCGGTGATATGAACACTGAAGCTTTCTTT.

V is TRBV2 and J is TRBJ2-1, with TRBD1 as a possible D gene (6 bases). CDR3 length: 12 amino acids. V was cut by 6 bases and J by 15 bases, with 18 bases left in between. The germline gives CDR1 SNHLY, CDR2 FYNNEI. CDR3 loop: CASRDRNPGRFF. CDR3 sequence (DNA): TGTGCCAGCAGAGACAGGAACCCGGGTCGGTTCTTC. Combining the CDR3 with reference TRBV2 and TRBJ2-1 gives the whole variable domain EPEVTQTPSHQVTQMGQEVILRCVPISNHLYFYWYRQILGQKVEFLVSFYNNEISEKSEIFDDQFSVERPDGSNFTLKIRSTKLEDSAMYFCASRDRNPGRFFGPGTRLTVL.

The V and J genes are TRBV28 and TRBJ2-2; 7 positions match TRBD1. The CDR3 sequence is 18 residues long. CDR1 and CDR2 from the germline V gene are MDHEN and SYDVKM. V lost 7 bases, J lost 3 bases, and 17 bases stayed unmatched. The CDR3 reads CASTSFYLDRADTGELFF. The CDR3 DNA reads TGTGCCAGCACCAGTTTCTACCTTGACAGGGCAGACACCGGGGAGCTGTTTTTT. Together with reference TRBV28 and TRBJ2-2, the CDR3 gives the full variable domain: DVKVTQSSRYLVKRTGEKVFLECVQDMDHENMFWYRQDPGLGLRLIYFSYDVKMKEKGDIPEGYSVSREKKERFSLILESASTNQTSMYLCASTSFYLDRADTGELFFGEGSRLTVL.